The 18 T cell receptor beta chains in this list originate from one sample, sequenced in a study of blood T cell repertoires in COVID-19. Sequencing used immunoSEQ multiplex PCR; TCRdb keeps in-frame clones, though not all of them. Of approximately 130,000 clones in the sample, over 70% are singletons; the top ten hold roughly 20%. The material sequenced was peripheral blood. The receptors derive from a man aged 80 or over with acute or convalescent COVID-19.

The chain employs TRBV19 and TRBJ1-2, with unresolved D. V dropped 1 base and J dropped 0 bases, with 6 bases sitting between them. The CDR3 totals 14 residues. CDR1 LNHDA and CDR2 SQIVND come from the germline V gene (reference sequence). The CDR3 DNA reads TGTGCCAGTAGTATAGCCCGAGCTAACTATGGCTACACCTTC. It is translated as CASSIARANYGYTF.

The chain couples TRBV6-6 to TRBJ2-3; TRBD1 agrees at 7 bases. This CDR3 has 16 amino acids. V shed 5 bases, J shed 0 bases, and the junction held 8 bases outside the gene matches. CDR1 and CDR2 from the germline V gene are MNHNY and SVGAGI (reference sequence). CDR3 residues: CASSRQGSSSTDTQYF. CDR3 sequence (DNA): TGTGCCAGCAGTCGACAGGGATCCTCTAGCACAGATACGCAGTATTTT.

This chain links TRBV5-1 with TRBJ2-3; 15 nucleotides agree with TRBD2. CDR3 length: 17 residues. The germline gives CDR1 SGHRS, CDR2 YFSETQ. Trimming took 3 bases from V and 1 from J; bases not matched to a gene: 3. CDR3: CASSSGLAGGRTDTQYF. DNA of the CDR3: TGCGCCAGCAGCTCCGGACTAGCGGGGGGGCGCACAGATACGCAGTATTTT.

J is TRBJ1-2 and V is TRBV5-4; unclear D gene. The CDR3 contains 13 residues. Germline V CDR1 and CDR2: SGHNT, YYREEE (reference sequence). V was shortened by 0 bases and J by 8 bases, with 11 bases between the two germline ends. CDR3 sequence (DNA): TGTGCCAGCAGCTTGGAGGATGGCGGGGGCTACACCTTC. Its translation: CASSLEDGGGYTF. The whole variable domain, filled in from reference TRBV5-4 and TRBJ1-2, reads ETGVTQSPTHLIKTRGQQVTLRCSSQSGHNTVSWYQQALGQGPQFIFQYYREEENGRGNFPPRFSGLQFPNYSSELNVNALELDDSALYLCASSLEDGGGYTFGSGTRLTVV.

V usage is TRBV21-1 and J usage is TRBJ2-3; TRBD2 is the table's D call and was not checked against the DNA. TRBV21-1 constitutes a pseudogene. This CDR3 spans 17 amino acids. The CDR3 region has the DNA TGTGCCAGCAGCACACCTACTAGCGGGAGAACCACAGATACGCAGTATTTT. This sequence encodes CASSTPTSGRTTDTQYF.

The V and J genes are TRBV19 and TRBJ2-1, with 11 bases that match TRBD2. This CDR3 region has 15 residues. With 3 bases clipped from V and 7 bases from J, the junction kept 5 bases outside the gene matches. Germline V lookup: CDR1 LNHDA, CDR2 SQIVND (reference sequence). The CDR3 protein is CASSIPIAGGNEQFF. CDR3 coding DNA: TGTGCCAGTAGTATTCCGATAGCGGGGGGGAATGAGCAGTTCTTC.

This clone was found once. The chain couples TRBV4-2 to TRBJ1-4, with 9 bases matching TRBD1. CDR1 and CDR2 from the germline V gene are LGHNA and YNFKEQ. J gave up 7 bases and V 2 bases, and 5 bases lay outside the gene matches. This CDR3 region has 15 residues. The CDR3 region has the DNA TGTGCCAGCAGCCAAACGAACAGGGGGCGTGAAAAACTGTTTTTT. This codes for CASSQTNRGREKLFF.

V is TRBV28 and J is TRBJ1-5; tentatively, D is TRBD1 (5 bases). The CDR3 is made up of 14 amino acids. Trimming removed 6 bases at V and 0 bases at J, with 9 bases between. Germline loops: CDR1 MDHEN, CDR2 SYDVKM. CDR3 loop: CASRGLYSNQPQHF. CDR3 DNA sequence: TGTGCCAGCAGGGGACTCTATAGCAATCAGCCCCAGCATTTT.

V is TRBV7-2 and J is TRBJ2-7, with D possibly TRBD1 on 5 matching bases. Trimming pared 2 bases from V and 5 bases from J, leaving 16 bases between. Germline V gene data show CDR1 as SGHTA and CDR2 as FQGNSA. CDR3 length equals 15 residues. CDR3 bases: TGTGCCAGCAGCTTATTGGGAAGGGGATATCACGAGCAGTACTTC. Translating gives CASSLLGRGYHEQYF.

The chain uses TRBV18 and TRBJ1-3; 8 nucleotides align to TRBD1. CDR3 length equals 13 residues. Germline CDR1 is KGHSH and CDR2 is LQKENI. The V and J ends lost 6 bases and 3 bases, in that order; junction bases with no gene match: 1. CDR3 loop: CASSTGVGNTIYF. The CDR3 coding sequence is TGTGCCAGCTCGACAGGGGTTGGAAACACCATATATTTT.

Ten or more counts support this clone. CDR3 amino acids: CASSQDGRGRSPLHF. The CDR3 nucleotides are TGTGCCAGCAGCCAAGATGGTAGGGGGAGATCACCCCTCCACTTT. The chain carries TRBV3-1 (or the pseudogene TRBV3-2) and TRBJ1-6, with D tentatively TRBD1 (6 bases). V lost 0 bases and J lost 10, with 13 bases in between. CDR3 length equals 15 residues. Germline CDR1 and CDR2: LGHDT and YNNKEL (reference sequence).

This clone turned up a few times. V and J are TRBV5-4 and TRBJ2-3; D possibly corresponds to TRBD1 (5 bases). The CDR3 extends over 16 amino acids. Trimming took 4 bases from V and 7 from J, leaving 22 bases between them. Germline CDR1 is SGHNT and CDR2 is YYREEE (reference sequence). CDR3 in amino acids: CASSQATGPRSNTQYF. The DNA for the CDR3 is TGTGCCAGCAGCCAAGCCACAGGTCCCAGGTCGAATACGCAGTATTTT.

The CDR3 DNA is TGTGCCAGCAGTTCTAGCGGCCTGAGCTCCTACGAGCAGTACTTC. Translating gives CASSSSGLSSYEQYF. The V gene is TRBV6-5, the J gene TRBJ2-7, with 7 positions matching TRBD2. The CDR3 is 15 residues long. Germline V gene sequence: CDR1 MNHEY, CDR2 SVGAGI. Germline trimming cut 4 bases from V and 0 bases from J; bases unmatched to any gene: 6.

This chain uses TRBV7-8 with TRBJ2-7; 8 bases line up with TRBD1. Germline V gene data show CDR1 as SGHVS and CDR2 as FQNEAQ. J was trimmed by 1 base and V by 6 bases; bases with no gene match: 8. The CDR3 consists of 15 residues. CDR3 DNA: TGTGCCAGCAGTTTTATACAGGGGGTGTCCTACGAGCAGTACTTC. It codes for CASSFIQGVSYEQYF.

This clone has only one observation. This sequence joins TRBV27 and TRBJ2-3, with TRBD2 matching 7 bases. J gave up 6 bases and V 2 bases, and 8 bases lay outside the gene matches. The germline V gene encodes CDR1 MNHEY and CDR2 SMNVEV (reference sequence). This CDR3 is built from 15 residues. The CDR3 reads CASSLRGVGVDTQYF. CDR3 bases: TGTGCCAGCAGTTTACGGGGGGTGGGGGTGGATACGCAGTATTTT.

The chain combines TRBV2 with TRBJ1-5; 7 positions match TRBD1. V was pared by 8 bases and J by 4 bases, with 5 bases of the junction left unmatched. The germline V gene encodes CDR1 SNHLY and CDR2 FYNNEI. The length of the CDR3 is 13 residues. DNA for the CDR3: TGTGCCAGCCAGACAGGGTTTAATCAGCCCCAGCATTTT. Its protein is CASQTGFNQPQHF.

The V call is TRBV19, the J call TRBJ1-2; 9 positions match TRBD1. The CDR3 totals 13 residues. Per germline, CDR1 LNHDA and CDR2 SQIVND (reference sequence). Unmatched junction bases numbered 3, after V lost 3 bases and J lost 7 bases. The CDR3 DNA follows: TGTGCCAGTAGTATGGGACAGGGTGCTGGCTACACCTTC. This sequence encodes CASSMGQGAGYTF.

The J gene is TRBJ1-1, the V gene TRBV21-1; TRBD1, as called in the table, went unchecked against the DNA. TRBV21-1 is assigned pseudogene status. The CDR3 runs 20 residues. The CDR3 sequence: CASSRAQGPPKGRANTEAFF. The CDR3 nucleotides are TGTGCCAGCAGCCGAGCACAGGGTCCCCCGAAGGGACGGGCGAACACTGAAGCTTTCTTT.